This T cell receptor beta chain was retrieved from a study of blood T cell repertoires in COVID-19. The CDR3 sequence is 13 residues long. V lost 0 bases and J lost 2, with 5 bases in between. From germline, CDR1 is SGDLS and CDR2 YYNGEE. In the authors' methods: Researchers report that nucleated cell counts were estimated from reference gene primer amplification. Clones were read by immunoSEQ multiplex PCR, and TCRdb kept only the in-frame ones, dropping some. V and J calls and clone size are those listed in that table; D and trimming were worked out from the DNA. The table has a few hundred thousand clones, 65% to 85% seen once; the top ten hold around 3.6%.

The receptor was derived from a man aged 50-59 years who had recovered from COVID-19. Sequenced input: PBMCs or T cells enriched from blood (not recorded which). The chain employs TRBV9 and TRBJ1-2, with D possibly TRBD1 on 5 matching bases. CDR3 sequence: CASSVEGNYGYTF. CDR3 DNA sequence: TGTGCCAGCAGCGTAGAGGGGAACTATGGCTACACCTTC.